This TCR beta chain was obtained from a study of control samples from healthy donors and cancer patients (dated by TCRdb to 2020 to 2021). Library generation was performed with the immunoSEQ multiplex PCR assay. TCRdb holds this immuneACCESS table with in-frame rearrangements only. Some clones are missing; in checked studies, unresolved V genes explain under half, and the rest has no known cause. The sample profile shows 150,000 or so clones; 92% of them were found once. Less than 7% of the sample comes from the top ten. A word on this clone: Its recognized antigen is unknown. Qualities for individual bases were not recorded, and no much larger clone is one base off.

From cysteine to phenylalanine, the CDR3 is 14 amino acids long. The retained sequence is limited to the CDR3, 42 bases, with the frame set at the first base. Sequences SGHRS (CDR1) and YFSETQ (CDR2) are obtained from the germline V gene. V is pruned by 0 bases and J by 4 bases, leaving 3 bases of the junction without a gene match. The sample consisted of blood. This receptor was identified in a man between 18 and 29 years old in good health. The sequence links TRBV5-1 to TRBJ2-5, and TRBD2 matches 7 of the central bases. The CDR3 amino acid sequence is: CASSLAGGSETQYF. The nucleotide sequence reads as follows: TGCGCCAGCAGCTTGGCCGGGGGGTCAGAGACCCAGTACTTC.